This paragraph reports one T cell receptor (beta chain). Sequence at one end of the junction differs from germline and may be a read error. The authors ran a second PCR of roughly 6 to 12 cycles using a sample-barcoded 5' primer and a J-beta primer mix. TCRdb ran MiXCR on the 5' RACE reads and lists one entry per CDR3 protein. The sample contains under 800,000 distinct CDR3 sequences, roughly 21% of which appear only once. This specimen belongs to a study of blood T cells in healthy people across ages. The sequence derives from a man aged 65 to 85 in good health. The sequenced sample consisted of blood.

The CDR3 region is CATSRRALSTEALF. CDR3 in DNA: TGTGCCACCAGCAGGAGGGCTCTGAGCACTGAAGCTCTCTTT. The chain combines TRBV15 with TRBJ1-1; D gene ambiguous. Per the germline V gene, CDR1 is LNHNV and CDR2 is YYDKDF (reference sequence). The CDR3 runs to 14 residues.